This T cell receptor beta chain was captured by sequencing in a study of a mutant IDH1 vaccine in newly diagnosed glioma. The wider study: Radiotherapy, temozolomide, or both had been given previously, and both were given to most. General observations from the study: Evidence of vaccine-induced immune responses was documented in 85% to 95% of patients. Whatever changes occurred in top peripheral T cell clonotypes seemed unrelated to pseudoprogression.

Trimming took off 2 bases at V and 6 bases at J, with 7 bases between the two ends. The length of the CDR3 is 12 residues. Germline V CDR1 and CDR2: SGDLS, YYNGEE. Time point of the sample: week 23, last vaccination. Alongside topical imiquimod, each dose of vaccine comprised 300 ug of mutant IDH1 20-mer peptide. The repertoire was sequenced with immunoSEQ multiplex PCR; TCRdb's copy has only in-frame clones and lacks some. The sample has tens of thousands of clones; 80% are singletons. As regards this clone: Its antigen is still unknown.

The rearrangement uses TRBV9 and TRBJ2-3, with unresolved D. The material sequenced was PBMCs, taken from a glioma patient whose treatment included an IDH1 peptide vaccine. This receptor was taken from a middle-aged man with glioma. CDR3 in amino acids: CASSVPRDTQYF. Here the CDR3 DNA reads TGTGCCAGCAGCGTCCCGCGGGATACGCAGTATTTT.